The clone carrying this T cell receptor beta chain has just a few counts. Its antigen is not known. Tagging with unique molecular identifiers was a feature of the TCR beta cDNA libraries. cDNA molecules numbering some 500,000 came from roughly 1 to 10 million T cells. From the PCR reads, TCRdb called clonotypes with MiXCR, one entry per CDR3 protein. The table records approximately 350,000 distinct CDR3 sequences, roughly 38% of them present only once. These data belong to a study of post-analysis software for immune sequencing data. In the study overall: The patients showed relapsing-remitting, secondary progressive and progressive-relapsing multiple sclerosis courses. Overall study findings and caveats: Samples prepared in the same batch strongly co-clustered by F measure. For normalized Chao1 diversity, multiple sclerosis patients scored significantly lower than controls did.

The receptor was isolated from a girl under 18 with multiple sclerosis. Sample: blood.

Here the CDR3 reads CASSLGGTASYEQYF. DNA of the CDR3: TGTGCCAGCAGCCTGGGAGGGACAGCCTCCTACGAGCAGTACTTC. The V gene is TRBV7-8, the J gene TRBJ2-7; perhaps D is TRBD1 or TRBD2 (7 bases each). The germline V and J ends were trimmed by 5 bases and 0 bases, with 14 bases remaining between them. The length of the CDR3 is 15 residues. The germline V gene encodes CDR1 SGHVS and CDR2 FQNEAQ.